This TCR beta chain comes out of a study of shared clonotypes between healthy human individuals. A remark on this clone: What it recognizes is unknown.

Some clones are missing from TCRdb's copy, which holds only in-frame ones; the method was immunoSEQ multiplex PCR. Of about 580,000 clones listed, roughly 98% are singletons. The study, taken as a whole, reports: Sequencing of the sorted subsets was shown by rarefaction to be incomplete despite large depth. Compared with memory subsets, naive subsets generally had larger estimated richness. Only blood underwent sampling, and tissue repertoires likely differ.

Germline V gene sequence: CDR1 PRHDT, CDR2 FYEKMQ (reference sequence). Trimming cost V 4 bases and J 6 bases; bases outside gene matches: 15. This CDR3 spans 17 amino acids. CD45RO negativity and positive selection for CCR7 defined naive CD8 cells, a population that excluded terminally differentiated effector memory CD45RA+ cells. V gene TRBV13 combines with J gene TRBJ2-3; 8 bases fit TRBD2. Material for sequencing was naive CD8+ T cells sorted from blood. The receptor was derived from a man between 25 and 39 years old in good health. In nucleotides, the CDR3 is TGTGCCAGCAGCTCACGAGGGCGGGGGGCGTCCTTGGATACGCAGTATTTT. Translation: CASSSRGRGASLDTQYF.